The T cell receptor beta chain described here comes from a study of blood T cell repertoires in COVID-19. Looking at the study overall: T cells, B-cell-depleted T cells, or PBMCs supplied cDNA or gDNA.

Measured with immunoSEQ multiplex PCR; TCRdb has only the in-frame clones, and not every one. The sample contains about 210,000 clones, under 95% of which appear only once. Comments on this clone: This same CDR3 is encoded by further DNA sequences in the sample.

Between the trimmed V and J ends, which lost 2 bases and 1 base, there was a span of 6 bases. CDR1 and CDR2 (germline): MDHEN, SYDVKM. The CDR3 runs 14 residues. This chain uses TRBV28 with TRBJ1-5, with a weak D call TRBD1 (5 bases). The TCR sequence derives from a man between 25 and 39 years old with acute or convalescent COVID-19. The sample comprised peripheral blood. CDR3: CASSLGGSNQPQHF. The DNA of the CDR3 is TGTGCCAGCAGTTTAGGGGGGAGCAATCAGCCCCAGCATTTT. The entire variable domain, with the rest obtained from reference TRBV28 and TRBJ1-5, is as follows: DVKVTQSSRYLVKRTGEKVFLECVQDMDHENMFWYRQDPGLGLRLIYFSYDVKMKEKGDIPEGYSVSREKKERFSLILESASTNQTSMYLCASSLGGSNQPQHFGDGTRLSIL.